These T cell receptor beta chains were read from a single sample in a study of vaccination and CD4 T cells after COVID-19. TCRdb redid the calling of the PCR reads with MiXCR, one entry per CDR3 protein. Of more than 15,000 distinct CDR3 sequences in the sample, 31% were seen once. Antigens for these TCRs are unknown. The sequenced sample consisted of cultured CD4+ T cells from blood. The receptors originated from a human donor with COVID-19. Each CDR3 is given with its conserved first and last residue. Fields, in order: V gene, CDR3 protein.

>TRBV15
CATSRDSRGGETQYF
>TRBV2
CASSPQGGVGETQYF
>TRBV10-3
CAASTSGGTDTQYF
>TRBV11-2
CASSIGYEQYF
>TRBV6-1
CASSTGGDRQPQHF
>TRBV7-8
CASSLDGSSDTQYF
>TRBV2
CASSERTGRLDGYTF
>TRBV25-1
CASHPGTGFLGGYTF
>TRBV15
CATSRDLAGENEKLFF
>TRBV20-1
CSARIGETQYF
>TRBV25-1
CASSEWGGNTEAFF
>TRBV5-6
CASSLQRSGHGNQPQHF